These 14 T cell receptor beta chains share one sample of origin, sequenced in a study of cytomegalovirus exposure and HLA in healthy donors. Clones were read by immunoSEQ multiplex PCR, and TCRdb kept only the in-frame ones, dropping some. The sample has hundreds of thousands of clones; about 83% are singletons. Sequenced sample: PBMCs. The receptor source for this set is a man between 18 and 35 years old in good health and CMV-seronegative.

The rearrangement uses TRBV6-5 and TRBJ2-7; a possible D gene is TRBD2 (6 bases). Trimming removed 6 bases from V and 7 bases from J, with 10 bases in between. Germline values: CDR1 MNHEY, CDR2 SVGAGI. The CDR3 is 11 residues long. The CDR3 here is CASRTGGEQYF. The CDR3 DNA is TGTGCCAGCAGGACCGGGGGAGAGCAGTACTTC.

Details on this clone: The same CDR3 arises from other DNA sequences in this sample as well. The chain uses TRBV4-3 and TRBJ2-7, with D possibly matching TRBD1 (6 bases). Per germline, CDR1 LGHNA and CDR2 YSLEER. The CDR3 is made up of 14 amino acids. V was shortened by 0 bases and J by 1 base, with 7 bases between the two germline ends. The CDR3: CASSQDRGSYEQYF. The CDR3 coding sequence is TGCGCCAGCAGCCAAGATAGGGGGTCCTACGAGCAGTACTTC.

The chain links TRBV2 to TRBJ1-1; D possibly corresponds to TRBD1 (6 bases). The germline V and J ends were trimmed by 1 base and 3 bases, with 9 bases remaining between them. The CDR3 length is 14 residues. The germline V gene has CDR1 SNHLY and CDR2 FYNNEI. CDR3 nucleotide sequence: TGTGCCAGCAGTGAAGGGGGGGGCTACACTGAAGCTTTCTTT. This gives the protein CASSEGGGYTEAFF.

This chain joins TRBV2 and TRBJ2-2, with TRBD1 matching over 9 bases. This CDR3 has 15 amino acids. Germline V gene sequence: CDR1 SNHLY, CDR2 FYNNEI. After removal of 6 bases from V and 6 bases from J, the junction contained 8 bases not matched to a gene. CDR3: CASSDWDREAGELFF. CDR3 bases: TGTGCCAGCAGCGACTGGGACAGGGAAGCCGGGGAGCTGTTTTTT. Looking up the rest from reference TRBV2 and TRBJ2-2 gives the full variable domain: EPEVTQTPSHQVTQMGQEVILRCVPISNHLYFYWYRQILGQKVEFLVSFYNNEISEKSEIFDDQFSVERPDGSNFTLKIRSTKLEDSAMYFCASSDWDREAGELFFGEGSRLTVL.

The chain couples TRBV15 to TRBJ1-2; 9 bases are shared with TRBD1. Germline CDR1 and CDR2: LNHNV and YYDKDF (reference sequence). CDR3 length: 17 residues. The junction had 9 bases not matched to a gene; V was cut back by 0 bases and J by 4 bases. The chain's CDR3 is CATSRDIGQGNIYGYTF. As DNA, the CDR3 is TGTGCCACCAGCAGAGACATCGGACAGGGGAATATCTATGGCTACACCTTC.

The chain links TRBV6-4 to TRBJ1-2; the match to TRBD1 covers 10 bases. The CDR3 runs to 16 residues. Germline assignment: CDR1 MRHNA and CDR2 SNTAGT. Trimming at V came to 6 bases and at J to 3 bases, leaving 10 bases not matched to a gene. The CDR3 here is CASSPGTGDLYYGYTF. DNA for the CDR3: TGTGCCAGCAGCCCCGGGACAGGGGATCTGTACTATGGCTACACCTTC.

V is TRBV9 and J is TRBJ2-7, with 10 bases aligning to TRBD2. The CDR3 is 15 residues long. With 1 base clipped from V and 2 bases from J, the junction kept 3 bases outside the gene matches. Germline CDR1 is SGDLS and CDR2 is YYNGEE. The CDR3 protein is CASSVTGLATYEQYF. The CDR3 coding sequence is TGTGCCAGCAGCGTAACGGGACTAGCGACCTACGAGCAGTACTTC.

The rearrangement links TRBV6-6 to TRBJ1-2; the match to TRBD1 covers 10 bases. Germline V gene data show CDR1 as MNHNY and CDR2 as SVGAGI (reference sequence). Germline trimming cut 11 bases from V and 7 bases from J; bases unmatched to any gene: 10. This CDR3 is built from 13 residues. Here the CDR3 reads CAVRRQGAGGYTF. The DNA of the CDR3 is TGTGCCGTACGAAGACAGGGGGCGGGTGGCTACACCTTC.

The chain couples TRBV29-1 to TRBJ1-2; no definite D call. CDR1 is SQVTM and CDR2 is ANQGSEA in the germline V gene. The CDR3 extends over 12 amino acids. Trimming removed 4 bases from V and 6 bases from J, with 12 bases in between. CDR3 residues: CSVGPNHHGYTF. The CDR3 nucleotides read TGCAGCGTTGGGCCCAACCACCATGGCTACACCTTC.

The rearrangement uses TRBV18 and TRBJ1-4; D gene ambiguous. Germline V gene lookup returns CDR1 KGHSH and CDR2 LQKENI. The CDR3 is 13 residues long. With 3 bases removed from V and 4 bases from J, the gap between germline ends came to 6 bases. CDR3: CASSPLVNEKLFF. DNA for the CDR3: TGTGCCAGCTCACCCCTAGTTAATGAAAAACTGTTTTTT.

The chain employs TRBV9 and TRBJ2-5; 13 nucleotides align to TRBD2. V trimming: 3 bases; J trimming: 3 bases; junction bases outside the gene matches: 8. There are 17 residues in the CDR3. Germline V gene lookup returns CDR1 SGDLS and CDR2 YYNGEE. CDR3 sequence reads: CASSASLGLAGKETQYF. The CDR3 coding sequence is TGTGCCAGCAGCGCTTCTCTGGGACTAGCGGGGAAAGAGACCCAGTACTTC.

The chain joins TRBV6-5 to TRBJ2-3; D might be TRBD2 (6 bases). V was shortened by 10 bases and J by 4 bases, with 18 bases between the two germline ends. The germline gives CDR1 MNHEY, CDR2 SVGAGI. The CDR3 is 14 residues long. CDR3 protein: CATRPGVNSDTQYF. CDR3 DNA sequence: TGTGCCACTCGCCCGGGGGTAAACTCAGATACGCAGTATTTT.

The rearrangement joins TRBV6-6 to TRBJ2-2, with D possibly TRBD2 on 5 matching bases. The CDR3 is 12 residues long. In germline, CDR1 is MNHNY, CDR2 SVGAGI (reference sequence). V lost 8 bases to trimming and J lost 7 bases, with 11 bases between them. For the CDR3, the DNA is TGTGCCAGCCAAAGAGGGCTCGGGGAGCTGTTTTTT. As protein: CASQRGLGELFF.

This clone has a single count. The CDR3 DNA follows: TGTGCCAGCAGCCAAACAGGGGAGAACACTGAAGCTTTCTTT. Protein sequence: CASSQTGENTEAFF. The chain has TRBV6-5 and TRBJ1-1, with TRBD1 matching over 7 bases. CDR1 is MNHEY, CDR2 SVGAGI, per germline. This CDR3 is built from 14 residues. Losses at the gene ends were 6 bases for V and 1 base for J; bases not matched to a gene: 5.